The 8 T cell receptor beta chains reported below all come from one sample, sequenced in a study of T-cell memory formation after mild COVID-19. TCRdb ran MiXCR on the 5' RACE reads and lists one entry per CDR3 protein. This sample yields approximately 35,000 distinct CDR3 sequences, of which roughly 20% are seen a single time; more than 1.5% belongs to the top ten. Sequenced input: PBMCs or a T cell subset sorted from them (not recorded which). All receptors derive from an adult who had mild COVID-19 (a few samples of this study predate the infection). Cell type and time point are not known.

This clonotype has just a few counts. The J gene is TRBJ1-1, the V gene TRBV5-1; D uncertain. This CDR3 is 15 amino acids long. Germline V gene lookup returns CDR1 SGHRS and CDR2 YFSETQ. V was clipped by 4 bases and J by 1 base, with 14 bases between them. CDR3 region: CASSNPLAANTEAFF. The CDR3 nucleotides are TGCGCCAGCAGCAACCCTCTCGCAGCGAACACTGAAGCTTTCTTT.

The chain uses TRBV11-2 and TRBJ2-1, with TRBD2 matching over 10 bases. After removal of 5 bases from V and 8 bases from J, the junction contained 12 bases not matched to a gene. In germline, CDR1 is SGHAT, CDR2 FQNNGV. The CDR3 length is 16 residues. The CDR3 here is CASSPLSGGAGDEQFF. As DNA, the CDR3 is TGTGCCAGCAGCCCGCTAAGCGGGGGGGCCGGGGATGAGCAGTTCTTC.

To note about this clonotype: One end of the junction does not line up with germline, which may come from a read error. The chain links TRBV4-2 to TRBJ2-1, with 8 nucleotides matching TRBD2. Germline V gene lookup returns CDR1 LGHNA and CDR2 YNFKEQ. The CDR3 spans 16 residues. Here the CDR3 reads CDSRQEGLEGYNEQFF. CDR3 in DNA: TGTGACAGCAGACAAGAGGGACTAGAGGGCTACAATGAGCAGTTCTTC.

This clonotype has ten or more counts. The gene calls are TRBV21-1 and TRBJ2-4; the D call in the table, TRBD1, was not verified against the DNA. TRBV21-1 is a known pseudogene. This CDR3 region has 14 residues. CDR3 loop: CASSDRIAKNIQYF. CDR3 in DNA: TGTGCCAGCTCGGACAGGATAGCCAAAAACATTCAGTACTTC.

In its sample, this clonotype was seen many times. The chain links TRBV20-1 to TRBJ1-1; a weak D match, TRBD1 (6 bases). V was clipped by 0 bases and J by 4 bases, with 15 bases between them. Per germline, CDR1 DFQATT and CDR2 SNEGSKA (reference sequence). This CDR3 spans 15 amino acids. The CDR3 region is CSARDGGALGTEAFF. CDR3 nucleotide sequence: TGCAGTGCTAGAGATGGGGGGGCGCTGGGCACTGAAGCTTTCTTT.

This clonotype showed up many times. The rearrangement joins TRBV6-5 to TRBJ2-7; TRBD1 matches at 8 bases. CDR1 is MNHEY, CDR2 SVGAGI, per germline. This CDR3 is 14 amino acids long. Trimming cost V 5 bases and J 3 bases; bases outside gene matches: 6. This CDR3 is CASSPRTGHYEQYF. The DNA of the CDR3 is TGTGCCAGCAGTCCAAGGACAGGGCACTACGAGCAGTACTTC.

This clonotype showed up many times. V and J are TRBV6-5 and TRBJ2-2; 8 bases line up with TRBD1. Germline V CDR1 and CDR2: MNHEY, SVGAGI. The CDR3 spans 17 residues. The V gene end was trimmed by 6 bases and the J gene end by 3 bases; junction bases not matched to a gene: 12. The CDR3 spells CASSPGSGQGYTGELFF. The DNA of the CDR3 is TGTGCCAGCAGCCCCGGTTCCGGACAGGGATACACCGGGGAGCTGTTTTTT.

This clonotype was detected ten times or more. The chain combines TRBV20-1 with TRBJ2-3; 8 positions agree with TRBD2. This CDR3 region has 14 residues. With 6 bases clipped from V and 0 bases from J, the junction kept 5 bases outside the gene matches. CDR1 and CDR2 from the germline V gene are DFQATT and SNEGSKA (reference sequence). Here the CDR3 reads CSAGAGGSTDTQYF. CDR3 DNA sequence: TGCAGTGCGGGCGCGGGAGGCAGCACAGATACGCAGTATTTT.